The present T cell receptor (beta chain) was sequenced within a study of shared clonotypes between healthy human individuals. Sequencing used immunoSEQ multiplex PCR; TCRdb keeps in-frame clones, though not all of them. The sample lists about 680,000 clones; around 92% were seen once. V trimming: 2 bases; J trimming: 5 bases; junction bases outside the gene matches: 10. From germline, CDR1 is MDHEN and CDR2 SYDVKM. The length of the CDR3 is 16 residues. Naive CD8 cells were CD45RO-negative, positively selected for CCR7, excluding terminally differentiated effector memory CD45RA+ cells. The chain has TRBV28 and TRBJ2-7; 9 nucleotides match TRBD1. Material: naive CD8+ T cells sorted from blood. The clonotype originates from a young man in good health. Here the CDR3 reads CASSLPGQGRDHEQYF. The DNA for the CDR3 is TGTGCCAGCAGTTTACCCGGACAGGGGCGCGACCACGAGCAGTACTTC.